A single sample gave rise to the 13 T cell receptor beta chains below, sequenced in a study of T-cell reconstitution after alpha-beta-depleted transplantation in children. Preparation of the TCRbeta library used unique molecular identifiers. TCRdb redid the calling of the PCR reads with MiXCR, one entry per CDR3 protein. The table shows some 600,000 distinct CDR3 sequences, with about 15% occurring only once. Source: PBMCs from the stem cell graft donor, taken from the stem cell graft. The receptor source for this set is a human donor who donated a stem cell graft to a child with acute myeloid leukemia.

There are a few counts of this clonotype. The V gene is TRBV5-1, the J gene TRBJ2-5, with D perhaps matching TRBD1 (5 bases). V lost 4 bases and J lost 2, with 12 bases in between. The CDR3 has 14 residues. CDR1 is SGHRS and CDR2 is YFSETQ in the germline V gene. The CDR3 sequence: CASSATTAQETQYF. In DNA form, the CDR3 reads TGCGCCAGCAGCGCAACGACAGCTCAAGAGACCCAGTACTTC.

This clonotype was observed a few times. This may stem from a read error, because a much larger clone lies one nucleotide away. The V call is TRBV5-1, the J call TRBJ1-1; the D is unclear. Germline lookup yields CDR1 SGHRS and CDR2 YFSETQ. This CDR3 spans 13 amino acids. V lost 3 bases and J lost 1, with 7 bases in between. CDR3 sequence reads: CASSSVGNTEAFF. CDR3 bases: TGCGCCAGCAGCTCGGTGGGGAACACTGAAGCTTTCTTT.

The table lists this clonotype with a few counts. This sequence joins TRBV28 and TRBJ1-1, with no clear D. CDR1 is MDHEN, CDR2 SYDVKM, per germline. This CDR3 has 14 residues. V was clipped by 6 bases and J by 3 bases, with 14 bases between them. The CDR3 is CASSSSEGYTEAFF. CDR3 DNA sequence: TGTGCCAGCAGCTCGTCGGAGGGCTACACTGAAGCTTTCTTT.

This clonotype was seen many times. The chain links TRBV20-1 to TRBJ2-1; TRBD2 matches at 9 bases. This CDR3 is built from 16 residues. V trimming: 4 bases; J trimming: 4 bases; junction bases outside the gene matches: 11. CDR1 is DFQATT, CDR2 SNEGSKA, per germline (reference sequence). CDR3 nucleotide sequence: TGCAGTGCTACCCCTCTAGCGGGGTCGGGGTACAATGAGCAGTTCTTC. Its translation is CSATPLAGSGYNEQFF.

This clonotype was detected a few times. CDR3: CASTTARGRTEAFF. CDR3 nucleotide sequence: TGTGCCAGCACCACGGCTAGGGGACGGACTGAAGCTTTCTTT. V is TRBV28 and J is TRBJ1-1, with a tentative D call TRBD1 (5 bases). The germline CDR1 and CDR2 sequences are MDHEN and SYDVKM. This CDR3 is 14 amino acids long. The V gene lost 7 bases and the J gene lost 5 bases, with 17 bases spanning the gap.

The table lists this clonotype with many counts. The rearrangement uses TRBV4-3 and TRBJ2-3; D call uncertain. V was pared by 1 base and J by 6 bases, with 8 bases between. The CDR3 contains 13 residues. Germline V CDR1 and CDR2: LGHNA, YSLEER. CDR3 in DNA: TGCGCCAGCAGCCAAGTTCATCGGGATACGCAGTATTTT. This translates into CASSQVHRDTQYF.

V usage is TRBV7-2 and J usage is TRBJ2-3; D possibly corresponds to TRBD1 (5 bases). The CDR3 consists of 14 residues. Germline CDR1 and CDR2: SGHTA and FQGNSA. With 6 bases removed from V and 6 bases from J, the gap between germline ends came to 16 bases. This CDR3 reads CASRKLTGFDTQYF. The CDR3 nucleotides read TGTGCCAGCAGAAAACTAACAGGTTTTGATACGCAGTATTTT.

The gene calls are TRBV29-1 and TRBJ2-7; TRBD2 might be the D (5 bases). The CDR3 contains 14 residues. Germline V gene sequence: CDR1 SQVTM, CDR2 ANQGSEA. Trimming removed 4 bases at V and 0 bases at J, with 13 bases between. In DNA, the CDR3 is TGCAGCGTTGGAGGGCAGGAGATCTCCTACGAGCAGTACGTC. Protein: CSVGGQEISYEQYV.

This clonotype has at least ten counts. This CDR3 reads CASSSLRVISSYNEQFF. The CDR3 DNA reads TGTGCCAGCAGTTCCCTGAGAGTTATTAGCTCCTACAATGAGCAGTTCTTC. The chain uses TRBV12-3 or TRBV12-4 and TRBJ2-1, with unresolved D. Deletions cut 4 bases from V and 0 bases from J, with 16 bases between. This CDR3 has 17 residues.

V usage is TRBV30 and J usage is TRBJ2-7; D assignment may be TRBD1 or TRBD2 (6 bases each). CDR1 is GTSNPN and CDR2 is SVGIG in the germline V gene (reference sequence). Trimming left V 1 base short and J 2 bases short, with 12 bases between. The CDR3 has 14 residues. The CDR3 nucleotides are TGTGCCTGGAGTGACTTGGGGGGCACCTACGAGCAGTACTTC. It specifies CAWSDLGGTYEQYF. The full variable domain, rest sourced from reference TRBV30 and TRBJ2-7, is SQTIHQWPATLVQPVGSPLSLECTVEGTSNPNLYWYRQAAGRGLQLLFYSVGIGQISSEVPQNLSASRPQDRQFILSSKKLLLSDSGFYLCAWSDLGGTYEQYFGPGTRLTVT.

This clonotype was detected many times. CDR3 sequence: CSAPEGREAFF. The CDR3 DNA sequence: TGCAGTGCCCCGGAGGGGCGCGAAGCTTTCTTT. J is TRBJ1-1 and V is TRBV20-1, with D tentatively TRBD1 (5 bases). Germline CDR1 is DFQATT and CDR2 is SNEGSKA (reference sequence). The CDR3 extends over 11 amino acids. Trimming pared 6 bases from V and 8 bases from J, leaving 13 bases between.

This clonotype was detected many times. The rearrangement links TRBV20-1 to TRBJ2-1; TRBD2 matches 7 bases. Germline CDR1 reads DFQATT; CDR2 reads SNEGSKA (reference sequence). Unmatched junction bases numbered 9, after V lost 6 bases and J lost 1 base. CDR3 length equals 15 residues. The CDR3 loop is CSATTSYTSYNEQFF. CDR3 nucleotides: TGCAGTGCAACGACTAGCTATACTTCCTACAATGAGCAGTTCTTC.

Ten or more counts support this clonotype. The chain combines TRBV20-1 with TRBJ2-3; 7 bases line up with TRBD1. CDR3 size: 13 residues. Germline V lookup: CDR1 DFQATT, CDR2 SNEGSKA (reference sequence). The junction had 5 bases not matched to a gene; V was cut back by 5 bases and J by 3 bases. CDR3 amino acids: CSAEGAQTDTQYF. The CDR3 DNA sequence: TGCAGTGCTGAGGGGGCGCAAACAGATACGCAGTATTTT.